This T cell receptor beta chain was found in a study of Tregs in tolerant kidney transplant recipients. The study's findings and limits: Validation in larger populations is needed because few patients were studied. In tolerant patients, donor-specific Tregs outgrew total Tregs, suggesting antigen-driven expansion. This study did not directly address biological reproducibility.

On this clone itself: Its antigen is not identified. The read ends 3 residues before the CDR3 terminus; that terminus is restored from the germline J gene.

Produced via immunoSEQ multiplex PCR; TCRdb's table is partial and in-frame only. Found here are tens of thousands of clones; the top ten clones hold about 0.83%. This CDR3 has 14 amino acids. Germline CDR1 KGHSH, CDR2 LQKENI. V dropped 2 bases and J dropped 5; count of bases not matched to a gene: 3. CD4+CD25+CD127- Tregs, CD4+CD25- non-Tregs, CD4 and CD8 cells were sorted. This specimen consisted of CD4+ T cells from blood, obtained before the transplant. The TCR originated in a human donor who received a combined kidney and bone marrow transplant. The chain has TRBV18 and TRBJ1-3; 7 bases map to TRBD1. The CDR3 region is CASSPDRVRNTIYF. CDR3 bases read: TGTGCCAGCTCACCAGACAGGGTTCGAAACACC. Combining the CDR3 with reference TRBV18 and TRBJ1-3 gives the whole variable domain NAGVMQNPRHLVRRRGQEARLRCSPMKGHSHVYWYRQLPEEGLKFMVYLQKENIIDESGMPKERFSAEFPKEGPSILRIQQVVRGDSAAYFCASSPDRVRNTIYFGEGSWLTVV.